This passage covers 25 T cell receptor beta chains from one sample sequenced in a study of post-analysis software for immune sequencing data. No antigen has been identified for these receptors. Unique molecular identifiers were present in the TCR beta cDNA libraries. Each CDR3 protein is one row after TCRdb ran MiXCR on the PCR reads. Of about 540,000 distinct CDR3 sequences in the sample, roughly 34% are singletons; the top ten hold 6%. Study-wide points: Patients used several TRBV segments, including TRBV5-6, TRBV5-1 and TRBV20-1, more often than controls.

Sequencing input: blood. Receptors were obtained from a girl aged 2 to 17 with multiple sclerosis.

The chain couples TRBV5-1 to TRBJ2-7; tentatively, D is TRBD2 (5 bases). The V end was cut by 7 bases, the J end by 5 bases, with 19 bases between. Germline lookup yields CDR1 SGHRS and CDR2 YFSETQ. This CDR3 spans 14 amino acids. CDR3 amino acids: CASGPFAGPNEQYF. In nucleotides, the CDR3 is TGCGCCAGCGGCCCATTCGCGGGTCCGAACGAGCAGTACTTC.

Only a few counts were recorded for this clonotype. This chain uses TRBV7-9 with TRBJ2-7; maybe TRBD2 (5 bases). Germline values: CDR1 SEHNR, CDR2 FQNEAQ (reference sequence). V lost 0 bases to trimming and J lost 3 bases, with 12 bases between them. The CDR3 extends over 15 amino acids. The CDR3 is CASSLAFGENYEQYF. The CDR3, as DNA: TGTGCCAGCAGCTTAGCTTTCGGGGAGAACTACGAGCAGTACTTC.

This clonotype came up a few times. The V and J genes are TRBV7-3 and TRBJ2-5; TRBD2 aligns across 8 bases. Losses at the gene ends were 5 bases for V and 3 bases for J; bases not matched to a gene: 8. The CDR3 is 15 residues long. Germline V gene sequence: CDR1 SGHTA, CDR2 FQGTGA. This chain's CDR3 is CASSLGSGEEETQYF. CDR3 in DNA: TGTGCCAGCAGCCTAGGTAGCGGGGAGGAAGAGACCCAGTACTTC.

The V call is TRBV9, the J call TRBJ2-1; D unclear. Trimming cost V 0 bases and J 6 bases, with 10 bases left between them. In germline, CDR1 is SGDLS, CDR2 YYNGEE. The CDR3 covers 14 residues. The CDR3 DNA sequence: TGTGCCAGCAGCGTAGTGTTCGCCGGCAATGAGCAGTTCTTC. As protein: CASSVVFAGNEQFF.

Of note for this clonotype: The junction departs from germline at one end; a sequencing error may be responsible. J is TRBJ2-5 and V is TRBV5-1, with 9 nucleotides matching TRBD2. The V gene's germline CDR1 is SGHRS and CDR2 YFSETQ. The CDR3 spans 14 residues. The CDR3 protein is CANSRRGGEETQYF. The CDR3, as DNA: TGCGCCAACAGCCGACGCGGGGGGGAAGAGACCCAGTACTTC.

The V call is TRBV29-1, the J call TRBJ2-5; the D gene could be TRBD1 or TRBD2 (5 bases each). CDR1 and CDR2 from the germline V gene are SQVTM and ANQGSEA. The CDR3 totals 13 residues. Trimming removed 3 bases from V and 3 bases from J, with 11 bases in between. This chain's CDR3 is CSVEMGTEETQYF. CDR3 nucleotide sequence: TGCAGCGTTGAGATGGGGACGGAAGAGACCCAGTACTTC.

The chain joins TRBV7-2 to TRBJ2-1; D ambiguous. The CDR3 spans 15 residues. Trimming left V 0 bases short and J 13 bases short, with 19 bases between. Germline V gives CDR1 SGHTA, CDR2 FQGNSA. The CDR3: CASSLAGIGVETQFF. CDR3 in DNA: TGTGCCAGCAGCTTAGCGGGGATTGGGGTAGAGACCCAGTTCTTC.

This clonotype was counted a single time. The V gene is TRBV20-1, the J gene TRBJ2-7; D might be TRBD1 (6 bases). V lost 4 bases, J lost 2 bases, and 15 bases lay in between. The length of the CDR3 is 14 residues. CDR1 and CDR2 from the germline V gene are DFQATT and SNEGSKA (reference sequence). The CDR3 region has the DNA TGCAGTGCTAAGGACTTGGGGGCTACCTACGAGCAGTACTTC. This codes for CSAKDLGATYEQYF.

The chain has TRBV27 and TRBJ2-7, with TRBD1 identical over 8 bases. The CDR3 covers 13 residues. Looked up from germline, CDR1 is MNHEY and CDR2 is SMNVEV (reference sequence). V lost 5 bases and J lost 3; bases outside the gene matches: 3. CDR3 residues: CASSIGQGYEQYF. The CDR3 nucleotides are TGTGCCAGCAGTATCGGACAGGGCTACGAGCAGTACTTC.

The V call is TRBV2, the J call TRBJ2-1; the D is unclear. Germline loops: CDR1 SNHLY, CDR2 FYNNEI. The CDR3 extends over 12 amino acids. V shed 2 bases and J shed 11 bases, with 10 bases lying between them. CDR3 nucleotide sequence: TGTGCCAGCAGTGAAATTGCGTTTAAGCAGTTCTTC. Protein: CASSEIAFKQFF.

The rearrangement uses TRBV27 and TRBJ2-4; D possibly corresponds to TRBD2 (6 bases). The DNA end lines up better with TRBJ2-7; the J call may be wrong. The CDR3 sequence is 16 residues long. CDR1 and CDR2 from the germline V gene are MNHEY and SMNVEV (reference sequence). The DNA of the CDR3 is TGTGCCAGCAGCGCAACCGGGACTGGACTGTCCTACGAGCAGTACTTC. This gives the protein CASSATGTGLSYEQYF.

The chain joins TRBV14 to TRBJ1-1, with a possible D match to TRBD1 (5 bases). Germline V gene data show CDR1 as SGHDN and CDR2 as FVKESK. V was shortened by 1 base and J by 4 bases, with 10 bases between the two germline ends. This CDR3 spans 14 amino acids. The CDR3 reads CASSQGGGVTEAFF. DNA of the CDR3: TGTGCCAGCAGCCAAGGGGGAGGGGTCACTGAAGCTTTCTTT.

V gene TRBV12-3 or TRBV12-4 combines with J gene TRBJ1-1; D is perhaps TRBD1 (5 bases). CDR3 length equals 16 residues. V shed 1 base and J shed 6 bases, with 18 bases lying between them. CDR3 sequence (DNA): TGTGCCAGCAGTTTAGAAGCAGTGGGACCGGAATCTGAAGCTTTCTTT. As protein: CASSLEAVGPESEAFF.

A note on this clonotype: An end of the junction does not agree with germline; a read error may underlie this. V usage is TRBV7-8 and J usage is TRBJ1-2; D gene ambiguous. CDR1 is SGHVS and CDR2 is FQNEAQ in the germline V gene. CDR3 length: 16 amino acids. The CDR3 DNA reads as TGTGTCAGCAGCTTATATAGCCCAAATGCTAACTATGGCTACACCTTC. This gives the protein CVSSLYSPNANYGYTF.

This clonotype has a single count. Its ends do not fully match the called genes, so a read error is possible. V is TRBV5-1 and J is TRBJ2-7; D not certain. This CDR3 region has 11 residues. CDR1 and CDR2 from the germline V gene are SGHRS and YFSETQ. The CDR3 nucleotides read TGCGCCGGCAGCCTGGGTTGCGAGCAGTACTTC. This codes for CAGSLGCEQYF. The variable domain in full, completed from reference TRBV5-1 and TRBJ2-7, reads KAGVTQTPRYLIKTRGQQVTLSCSPISGHRSVSWYQQTPGQGLQFLFEYFSETQRNKGNFPGRFSGRQFSNSRSEMNVSTLELGDSALYLCAGSLGCEQYFGPGTRLTVT.

This chain uses TRBV29-1 with TRBJ1-2, with D perhaps matching TRBD1 (5 bases). Germline V CDR1 and CDR2: SQVTM, ANQGSEA. The CDR3 is 10 amino acids. The ends were cut back, 4 bases at V and 6 bases at J, with 6 bases in the middle. CDR3 loop: CSVGGDGYTF. The CDR3 nucleotides read TGCAGCGTTGGGGGGGATGGCTACACCTTC.

The CDR3 DNA is TGTGCCAGCAGCTCCCTGGGCTACGAGCAGTACTTC. It translates to CASSSLGYEQYF. The gene calls are TRBV11-2 and TRBJ2-7; D is uncertain. The V end lost 4 bases, the J end lost 3 bases, and 7 bases lay between the germline ends. Germline V CDR1 and CDR2: SGHAT, FQNNGV. The CDR3 consists of 12 residues.

Details on this clonotype: The junction and the germline gene differ at one end; a read error may be behind it. CDR3 amino acids: CTSSQAGGSDTQYF. In DNA form, the CDR3 reads TGTACCAGCAGCCAAGCGGGGGGTTCAGATACGCAGTATTTT. The chain uses TRBV4-2 and TRBJ2-3; 9 bases match TRBD2. The CDR3 length is 14 residues. The germline gives CDR1 LGHNA, CDR2 YNFKEQ.

This clonotype has a single count. The V gene is TRBV27, the J gene TRBJ1-5, with D uncertain. Trimming pared 2 bases from V and 7 bases from J, leaving 9 bases between. There are 13 residues in the CDR3. Germline loops: CDR1 MNHEY, CDR2 SMNVEV (reference sequence). This CDR3 is CASSLEPEQPQHF. The CDR3 DNA follows: TGTGCCAGCAGTTTAGAGCCGGAACAGCCCCAGCATTTT.

This clonotype was found a few times. J is TRBJ2-5 and V is TRBV2; D is unresolved. The CDR3 has 13 amino acids. Trimming removed 2 bases at V and 0 bases at J, with 4 bases between. Per the germline V gene, CDR1 is SNHLY and CDR2 is FYNNEI. DNA of the CDR3: TGTGCCAGCAGTGAACAGTACCAAGAGACCCAGTACTTC. This encodes CASSEQYQETQYF.

There are a few counts of this clonotype. At one of its ends the junction is not consistent with the germline gene, which may arise from a read error. V is TRBV5-1 and J is TRBJ2-1, with a tentative D call TRBD1 (6 bases). Germline CDR1 and CDR2: SGHRS and YFSETQ. There are 13 residues in the CDR3. The CDR3 DNA reads TGCGTCAGCACCCTTGGAGGTCGGGACAAAGAGTTCTTC. It is translated as CVSTLGGRDKEFF.

The CDR3 sequence is CASSVGQGREQYF. The CDR3, as DNA: TGTGCCAGCAGCGTAGGACAGGGGAGAGAGCAGTACTTC. The rearrangement links TRBV7-8 to TRBJ2-4, with 9 bases fitting TRBD1. The CDR3 length is 13 residues. V shed 5 bases, J shed 13 bases, and the junction held 9 bases outside the gene matches. Germline loops: CDR1 SGHVS, CDR2 FQNEAQ.

The chain couples TRBV6-5 to TRBJ2-1; possible D gene TRBD2, 6 bases. The CDR3 is 13 residues long. V dropped 6 bases and J dropped 11 bases, with 17 bases sitting between them. Per germline, CDR1 MNHEY and CDR2 SVGAGI. CDR3 sequence: CASRLTPGTQQFF. The CDR3 nucleotides are TGTGCCAGCAGACTAACCCCAGGGACTCAGCAGTTCTTC.

The CDR3 reads CASSPGRTSGADEQFF. For the CDR3, the DNA is TGTGCCAGCAGCCCCGGTCGGACTAGTGGGGCCGATGAGCAGTTCTTC. The chain combines TRBV3-1 with TRBJ2-1, with 7 bases that match TRBD2. The CDR3 spans 16 residues. In germline, CDR1 is LGHDT, CDR2 YNNKEL (reference sequence). Losses at the gene ends were 4 bases for V and 8 bases for J; bases not matched to a gene: 14.

This clonotype was seen a handful of times. The chain recombines TRBV6-2 or TRBV6-3 with TRBJ2-4, with D possibly being TRBD1 (6 bases). The closer fit of TRBJ2-7 to the DNA end suggests the J call may be wrong. CDR3 length: 14 residues. Per germline, CDR1 MNHEY and CDR2 SVGEGT. CDR3 in amino acids: CASSYTDRAYEQYF. The CDR3 DNA follows: TGTGCCAGCAGTTACACGGACAGAGCCTACGAGCAGTACTTC.